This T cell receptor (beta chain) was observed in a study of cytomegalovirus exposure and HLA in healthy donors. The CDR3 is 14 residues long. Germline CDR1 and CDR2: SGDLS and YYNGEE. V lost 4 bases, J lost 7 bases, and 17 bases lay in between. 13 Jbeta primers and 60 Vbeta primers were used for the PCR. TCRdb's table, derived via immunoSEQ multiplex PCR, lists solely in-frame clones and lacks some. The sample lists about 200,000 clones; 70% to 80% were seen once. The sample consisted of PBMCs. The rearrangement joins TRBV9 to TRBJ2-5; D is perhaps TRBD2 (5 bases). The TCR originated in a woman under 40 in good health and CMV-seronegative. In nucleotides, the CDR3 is TGTGCCAGCAGCTCGACCGGGATCTCGGGGACCCAGTACTTC. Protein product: CASSSTGISGTQYF. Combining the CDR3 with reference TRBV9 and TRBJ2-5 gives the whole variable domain DSGVTQTPKHLITATGQRVTLRCSPRSGDLSVYWYQQSLDQGLQFLIQYYNGEERAKGNILERFSAQQFPDLHSELNLSSLELGDSALYFCASSSTGISGTQYFGPGTRLLVL.